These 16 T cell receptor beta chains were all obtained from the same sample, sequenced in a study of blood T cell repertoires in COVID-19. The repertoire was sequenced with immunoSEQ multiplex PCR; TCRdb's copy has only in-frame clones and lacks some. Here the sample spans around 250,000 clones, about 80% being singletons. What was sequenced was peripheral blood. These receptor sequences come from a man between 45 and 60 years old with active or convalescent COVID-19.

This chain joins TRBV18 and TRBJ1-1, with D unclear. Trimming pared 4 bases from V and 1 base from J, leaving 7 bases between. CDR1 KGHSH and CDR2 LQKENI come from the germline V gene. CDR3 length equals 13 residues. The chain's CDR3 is CASSQIQNTEAFF. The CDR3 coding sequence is TGTGCCAGCTCACAAATCCAGAACACTGAAGCTTTCTTT. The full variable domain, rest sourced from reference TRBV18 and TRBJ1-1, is NAGVMQNPRHLVRRRGQEARLRCSPMKGHSHVYWYRQLPEEGLKFMVYLQKENIIDESGMPKERFSAEFPKEGPSILRIQQVVRGDSAAYFCASSQIQNTEAFFGQGTRLTVV.

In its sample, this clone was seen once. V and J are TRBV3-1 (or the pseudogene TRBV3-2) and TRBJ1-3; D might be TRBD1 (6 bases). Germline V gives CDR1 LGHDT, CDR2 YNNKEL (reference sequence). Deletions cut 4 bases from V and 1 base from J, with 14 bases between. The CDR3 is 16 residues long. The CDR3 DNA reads TGTGCCAGCAGCCGACCACAGGGTGGGTCTGGAAACACCATATATTTT. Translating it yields CASSRPQGGSGNTIYF.

DNA of the CDR3: TGTGCCAGCAGCCAATCCCTTAATTCACCCCTCCACTTT. Translation: CASSQSLNSPLHF. This chain connects TRBV14 to TRBJ1-6, with D unresolved. The CDR3 has 13 residues. With 2 bases removed from V and 6 bases from J, the gap between germline ends came to 5 bases. Germline CDR1 reads SGHDN; CDR2 reads FVKESK.

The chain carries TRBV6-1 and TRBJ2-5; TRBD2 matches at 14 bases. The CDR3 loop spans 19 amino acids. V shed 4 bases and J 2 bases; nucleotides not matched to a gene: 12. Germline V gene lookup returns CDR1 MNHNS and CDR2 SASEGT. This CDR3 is CASSARGTSGGKLQETQYF. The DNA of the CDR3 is TGTGCCAGCAGTGCCCGAGGGACTAGCGGGGGCAAGCTTCAAGAGACCCAGTACTTC.

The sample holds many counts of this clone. The DNA of the CDR3 is TGTGCCAGCAGCTATAATTCGGACAGGGGTTACGAGCAGTACTTC. Encoded protein: CASSYNSDRGYEQYF. The chain combines TRBV27 with TRBJ2-7; the match to TRBD1 covers 9 bases. This CDR3 contains 15 residues. The junction had 10 bases not matched to a gene; V was cut back by 6 bases and J by 4 bases. Looked up from germline, CDR1 is MNHEY and CDR2 is SMNVEV (reference sequence).

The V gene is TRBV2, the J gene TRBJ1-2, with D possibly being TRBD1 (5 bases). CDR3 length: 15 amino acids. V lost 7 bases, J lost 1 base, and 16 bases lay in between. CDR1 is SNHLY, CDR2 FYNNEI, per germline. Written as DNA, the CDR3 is TGTGCCAGCATTCGAACAGGAACCCTTAACTATGGCTACACCTTC. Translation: CASIRTGTLNYGYTF.

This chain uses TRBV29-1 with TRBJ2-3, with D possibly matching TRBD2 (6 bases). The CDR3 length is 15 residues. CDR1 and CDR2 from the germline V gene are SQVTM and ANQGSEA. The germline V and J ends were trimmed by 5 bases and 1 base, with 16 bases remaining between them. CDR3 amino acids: CSVKGAGLGTDTQYF. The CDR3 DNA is TGCAGCGTTAAAGGGGCGGGACTTGGCACAGATACGCAGTATTTT.

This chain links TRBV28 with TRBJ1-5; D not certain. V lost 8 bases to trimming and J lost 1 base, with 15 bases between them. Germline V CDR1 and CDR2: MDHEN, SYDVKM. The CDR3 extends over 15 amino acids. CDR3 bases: TGTGCCAGCTCCCTCGGACTGGGGAGCAATCAGCCCCAGCATTTT. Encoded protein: CASSLGLGSNQPQHF.

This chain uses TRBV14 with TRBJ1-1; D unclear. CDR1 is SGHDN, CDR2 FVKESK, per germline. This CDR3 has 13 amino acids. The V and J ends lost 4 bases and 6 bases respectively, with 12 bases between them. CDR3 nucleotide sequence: TGTGCCAGCAGCCTTTCGAGAGGGTCTGAAGCTTTCTTT. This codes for CASSLSRGSEAFF. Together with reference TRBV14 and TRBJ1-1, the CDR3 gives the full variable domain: EAGVTQFPSHSVIEKGQTVTLRCDPISGHDNLYWYRRVMGKEIKFLLHFVKESKQDESGMPNNRFLAERTGGTYSTLKVQPAELEDSGVYFCASSLSRGSEAFFGQGTRLTVV.

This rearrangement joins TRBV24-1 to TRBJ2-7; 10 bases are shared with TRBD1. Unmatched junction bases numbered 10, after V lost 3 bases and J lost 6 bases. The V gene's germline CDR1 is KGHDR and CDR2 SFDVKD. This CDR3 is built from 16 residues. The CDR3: CATSDRSGTGDREQYF. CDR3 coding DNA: TGTGCCACCAGTGATCGGTCGGGGACAGGGGATCGCGAGCAGTACTTC.

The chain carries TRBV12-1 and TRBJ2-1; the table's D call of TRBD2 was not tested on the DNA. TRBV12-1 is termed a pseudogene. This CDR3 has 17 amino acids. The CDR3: CASSWQTRGGLVNEQFF. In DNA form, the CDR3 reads TGTGCCAGCAGCTGGCAAACTCGGGGGGGGCTGGTAAATGAGCAGTTCTTC.

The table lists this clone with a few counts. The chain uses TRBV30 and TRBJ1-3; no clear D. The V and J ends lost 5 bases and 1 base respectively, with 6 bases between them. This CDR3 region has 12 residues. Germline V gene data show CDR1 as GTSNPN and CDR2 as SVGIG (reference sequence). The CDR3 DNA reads TGTGCCTGGCTATGGTCTGGAAACACCATATATTTT. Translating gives CAWLWSGNTIYF.

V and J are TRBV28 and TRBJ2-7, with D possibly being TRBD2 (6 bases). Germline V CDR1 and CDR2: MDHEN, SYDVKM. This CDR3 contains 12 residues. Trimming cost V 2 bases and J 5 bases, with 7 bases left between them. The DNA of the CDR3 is TGTGCCAGCAGTTTAGCGGGGAACGAGCAGTACTTC. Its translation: CASSLAGNEQYF.

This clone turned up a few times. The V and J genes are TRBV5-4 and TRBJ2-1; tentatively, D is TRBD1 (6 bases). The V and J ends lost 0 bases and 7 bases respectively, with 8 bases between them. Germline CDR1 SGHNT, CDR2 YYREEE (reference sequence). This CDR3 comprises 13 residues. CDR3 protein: CASSLAGVNEQFF. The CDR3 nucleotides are TGTGCCAGCAGCTTGGCAGGGGTTAATGAGCAGTTCTTC.

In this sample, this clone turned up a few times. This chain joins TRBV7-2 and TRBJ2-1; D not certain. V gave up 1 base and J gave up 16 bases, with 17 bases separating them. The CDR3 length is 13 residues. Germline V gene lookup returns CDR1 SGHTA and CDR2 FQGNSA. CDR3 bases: TGTGCCAGCAGCTTAGATGGGCCTGGAACACCATTCTTC. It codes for CASSLDGPGTPFF.

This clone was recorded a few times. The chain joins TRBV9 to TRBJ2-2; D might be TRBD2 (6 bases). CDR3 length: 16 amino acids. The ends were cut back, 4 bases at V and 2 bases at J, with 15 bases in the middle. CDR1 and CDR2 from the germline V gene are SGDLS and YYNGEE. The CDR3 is CASSPKERVNTGELFF. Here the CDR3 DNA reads TGTGCCAGCAGCCCCAAAGAGCGGGTTAACACCGGGGAGCTGTTTTTT.